This T cell receptor (beta chain) was recovered during a study of T-cell memory formation after mild COVID-19. At the level of the study: TCR clusters were largely donor specific.

Whole-study results and caveats: Researchers report contracting CD4+ clones mostly in CM and EM, with CD8+ clones in EMRA. Clones that contracted from day 15 to 85 were balanced CD4/CD8, while later expanders leaned CD4+.

After 5'RACE with constant-segment primers, TCR alpha and TCR beta cDNA libraries carrying sample barcodes and UMIs were obtained. TCRdb fed the 5' RACE reads into MiXCR, producing one record per CDR3 protein. The sample carries some 300,000 distinct CDR3 sequences, less than 25% recorded once. CDR3 length: 15 residues. J gave up 4 bases and V 0 bases, and 4 bases lay outside the gene matches. CDR1 and CDR2 (germline): SGDLS, YYNGEE. Of note for this clonotype: As yet, its antigen is unknown.

The chain couples TRBV9 to TRBJ1-5; 7 bases align to TRBD1. This TCR derives from a man aged 18 to 29 who had mild COVID-19 (a few samples of this study predate the infection). Cell type and time point are not known. Specimen: PBMCs or a T cell subset sorted from them (not recorded which). CDR3 in amino acids: CASSVATGSNQPQHF. For the CDR3, the DNA is TGTGCCAGCAGCGTAGCGACAGGGTCAAATCAGCCCCAGCATTTT.